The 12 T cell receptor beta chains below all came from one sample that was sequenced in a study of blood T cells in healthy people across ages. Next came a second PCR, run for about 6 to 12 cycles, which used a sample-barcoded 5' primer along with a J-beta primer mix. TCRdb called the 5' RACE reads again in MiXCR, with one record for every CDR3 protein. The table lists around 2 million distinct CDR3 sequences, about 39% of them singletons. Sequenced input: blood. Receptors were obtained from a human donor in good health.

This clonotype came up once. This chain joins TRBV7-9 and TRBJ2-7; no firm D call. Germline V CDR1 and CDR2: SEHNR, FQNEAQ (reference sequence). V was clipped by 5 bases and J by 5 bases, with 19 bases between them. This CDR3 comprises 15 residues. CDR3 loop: CASSVMVTEVNEQYF. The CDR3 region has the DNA TGTGCCAGCAGCGTCATGGTGACGGAAGTGAACGAGCAGTACTTC.

The DNA for the CDR3 is TGTGCCAGCAGCTTAGGGCAGAGGCACACTGAAGCTTTCTTT. Its translation is CASSLGQRHTEAFF. V and J are TRBV7-9 and TRBJ1-1; D uncertain. CDR1 is SEHNR, CDR2 FQNEAQ, per germline (reference sequence). Trimming left V 1 base short and J 3 bases short, with 9 bases between. The CDR3 has 14 amino acids. Full variable domain (remainder filled in from reference TRBV7-9 and TRBJ1-1): DTGVSQNPRHKITKRGQNVTFRCDPISEHNRLYWYRQTLGQGPEFLTYFQNEAQLEKSRLLSDRFSAERPKGSFSTLEIQRTEQGDSAMYLCASSLGQRHTEAFFGQGTRLTVV.

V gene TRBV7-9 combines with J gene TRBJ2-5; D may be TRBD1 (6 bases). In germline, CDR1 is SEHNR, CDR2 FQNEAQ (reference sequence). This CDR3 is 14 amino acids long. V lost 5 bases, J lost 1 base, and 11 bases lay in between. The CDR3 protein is CASSPQGPQETQYF. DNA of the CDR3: TGTGCCAGCAGCCCTCAGGGGCCCCAAGAGACCCAGTACTTC.

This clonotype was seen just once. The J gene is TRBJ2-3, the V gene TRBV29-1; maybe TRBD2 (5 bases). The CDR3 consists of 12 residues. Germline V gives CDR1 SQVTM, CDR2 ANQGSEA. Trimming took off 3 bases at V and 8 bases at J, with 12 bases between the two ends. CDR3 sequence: CSVENGGGTQYF. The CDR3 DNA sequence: TGCAGCGTTGAGAATGGAGGCGGTACGCAGTATTTT.

CDR3 loop: CASSSDRGQWEQYF. DNA of the CDR3: TGCGCCAGCAGCTCGGACAGGGGACAGTGGGAGCAGTACTTC. The rearrangement joins TRBV5-1 to TRBJ2-4; 9 bases are shared with TRBD1. The length of the CDR3 is 14 residues. Unmatched junction bases numbered 11, after V lost 3 bases and J lost 13 bases. Germline V gene sequence: CDR1 SGHRS, CDR2 YFSETQ.

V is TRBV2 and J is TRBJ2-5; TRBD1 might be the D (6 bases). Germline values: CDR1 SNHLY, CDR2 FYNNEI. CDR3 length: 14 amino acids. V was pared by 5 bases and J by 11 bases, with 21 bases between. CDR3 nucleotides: TGTGCCAGCAGTCCCCAAGACAGGATTTTAGGGCAGTACTTC. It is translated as CASSPQDRILGQYF. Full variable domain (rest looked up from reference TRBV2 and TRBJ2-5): EPEVTQTPSHQVTQMGQEVILRCVPISNHLYFYWYRQILGQKVEFLVSFYNNEISEKSEIFDDQFSVERPDGSNFTLKIRSTKLEDSAMYFCASSPQDRILGQYFGPGTRLLVL.

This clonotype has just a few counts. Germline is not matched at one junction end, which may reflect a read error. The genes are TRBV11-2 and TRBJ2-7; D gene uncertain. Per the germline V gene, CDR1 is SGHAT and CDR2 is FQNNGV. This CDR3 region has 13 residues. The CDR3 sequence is CASSGQTSYEQYF. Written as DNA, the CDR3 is TGTGCCAGCAGCGGGCAGACCTCCTACGAGCAATACTTC.

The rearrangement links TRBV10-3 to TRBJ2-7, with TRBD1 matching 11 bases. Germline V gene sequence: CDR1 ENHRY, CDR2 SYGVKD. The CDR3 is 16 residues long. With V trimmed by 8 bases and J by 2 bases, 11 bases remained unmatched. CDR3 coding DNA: TGTGCCATCTCAGATACCCGGGACAGGGGGACCTACGAGCAGTACTTC. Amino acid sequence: CAISDTRDRGTYEQYF.

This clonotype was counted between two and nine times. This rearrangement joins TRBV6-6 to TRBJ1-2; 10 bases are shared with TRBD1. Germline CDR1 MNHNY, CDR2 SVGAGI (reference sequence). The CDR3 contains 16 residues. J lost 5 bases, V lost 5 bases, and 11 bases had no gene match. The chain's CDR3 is CASSTLTGGLWYGYTF. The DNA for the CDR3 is TGTGCCAGCAGTACGCTGACAGGGGGCTTATGGTATGGCTACACCTTC.

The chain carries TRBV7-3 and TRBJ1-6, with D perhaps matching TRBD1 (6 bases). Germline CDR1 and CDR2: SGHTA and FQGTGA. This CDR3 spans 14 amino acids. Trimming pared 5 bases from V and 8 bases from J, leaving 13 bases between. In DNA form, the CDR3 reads TGTGCCAGCAGCCCGGGGGGCAGCCATTCACCCCTCCACTTT. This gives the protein CASSPGGSHSPLHF.

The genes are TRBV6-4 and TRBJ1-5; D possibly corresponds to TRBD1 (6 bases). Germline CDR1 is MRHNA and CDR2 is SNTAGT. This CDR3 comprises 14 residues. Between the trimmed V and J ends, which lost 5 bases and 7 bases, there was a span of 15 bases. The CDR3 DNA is TGTGCCAGCAGTAATACAGGGCTGATGCAGCCCCAGCATTTT. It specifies CASSNTGLMQPQHF.

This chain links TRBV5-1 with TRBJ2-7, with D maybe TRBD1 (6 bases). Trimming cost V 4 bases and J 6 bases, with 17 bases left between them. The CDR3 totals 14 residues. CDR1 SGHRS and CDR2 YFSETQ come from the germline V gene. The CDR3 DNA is TGCGCCAGCAGCACCGGGACACCCGTCGCCGAGCAGTACTTC. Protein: CASSTGTPVAEQYF.